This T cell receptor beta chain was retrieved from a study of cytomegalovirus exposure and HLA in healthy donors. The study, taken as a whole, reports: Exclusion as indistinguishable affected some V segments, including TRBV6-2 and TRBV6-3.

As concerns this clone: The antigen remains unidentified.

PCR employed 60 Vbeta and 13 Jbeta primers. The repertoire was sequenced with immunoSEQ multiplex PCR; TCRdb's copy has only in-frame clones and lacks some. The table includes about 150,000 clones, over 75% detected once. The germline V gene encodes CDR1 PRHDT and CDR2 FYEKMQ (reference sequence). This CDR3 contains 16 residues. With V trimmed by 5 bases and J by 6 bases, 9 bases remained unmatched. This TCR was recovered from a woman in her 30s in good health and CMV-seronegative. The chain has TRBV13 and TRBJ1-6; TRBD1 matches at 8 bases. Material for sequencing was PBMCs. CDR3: CASSLGAGGGNSPLHF. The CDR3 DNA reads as TGTGCCAGCAGCCTGGGGGCAGGGGGCGGTAATTCACCCCTCCACTTT.